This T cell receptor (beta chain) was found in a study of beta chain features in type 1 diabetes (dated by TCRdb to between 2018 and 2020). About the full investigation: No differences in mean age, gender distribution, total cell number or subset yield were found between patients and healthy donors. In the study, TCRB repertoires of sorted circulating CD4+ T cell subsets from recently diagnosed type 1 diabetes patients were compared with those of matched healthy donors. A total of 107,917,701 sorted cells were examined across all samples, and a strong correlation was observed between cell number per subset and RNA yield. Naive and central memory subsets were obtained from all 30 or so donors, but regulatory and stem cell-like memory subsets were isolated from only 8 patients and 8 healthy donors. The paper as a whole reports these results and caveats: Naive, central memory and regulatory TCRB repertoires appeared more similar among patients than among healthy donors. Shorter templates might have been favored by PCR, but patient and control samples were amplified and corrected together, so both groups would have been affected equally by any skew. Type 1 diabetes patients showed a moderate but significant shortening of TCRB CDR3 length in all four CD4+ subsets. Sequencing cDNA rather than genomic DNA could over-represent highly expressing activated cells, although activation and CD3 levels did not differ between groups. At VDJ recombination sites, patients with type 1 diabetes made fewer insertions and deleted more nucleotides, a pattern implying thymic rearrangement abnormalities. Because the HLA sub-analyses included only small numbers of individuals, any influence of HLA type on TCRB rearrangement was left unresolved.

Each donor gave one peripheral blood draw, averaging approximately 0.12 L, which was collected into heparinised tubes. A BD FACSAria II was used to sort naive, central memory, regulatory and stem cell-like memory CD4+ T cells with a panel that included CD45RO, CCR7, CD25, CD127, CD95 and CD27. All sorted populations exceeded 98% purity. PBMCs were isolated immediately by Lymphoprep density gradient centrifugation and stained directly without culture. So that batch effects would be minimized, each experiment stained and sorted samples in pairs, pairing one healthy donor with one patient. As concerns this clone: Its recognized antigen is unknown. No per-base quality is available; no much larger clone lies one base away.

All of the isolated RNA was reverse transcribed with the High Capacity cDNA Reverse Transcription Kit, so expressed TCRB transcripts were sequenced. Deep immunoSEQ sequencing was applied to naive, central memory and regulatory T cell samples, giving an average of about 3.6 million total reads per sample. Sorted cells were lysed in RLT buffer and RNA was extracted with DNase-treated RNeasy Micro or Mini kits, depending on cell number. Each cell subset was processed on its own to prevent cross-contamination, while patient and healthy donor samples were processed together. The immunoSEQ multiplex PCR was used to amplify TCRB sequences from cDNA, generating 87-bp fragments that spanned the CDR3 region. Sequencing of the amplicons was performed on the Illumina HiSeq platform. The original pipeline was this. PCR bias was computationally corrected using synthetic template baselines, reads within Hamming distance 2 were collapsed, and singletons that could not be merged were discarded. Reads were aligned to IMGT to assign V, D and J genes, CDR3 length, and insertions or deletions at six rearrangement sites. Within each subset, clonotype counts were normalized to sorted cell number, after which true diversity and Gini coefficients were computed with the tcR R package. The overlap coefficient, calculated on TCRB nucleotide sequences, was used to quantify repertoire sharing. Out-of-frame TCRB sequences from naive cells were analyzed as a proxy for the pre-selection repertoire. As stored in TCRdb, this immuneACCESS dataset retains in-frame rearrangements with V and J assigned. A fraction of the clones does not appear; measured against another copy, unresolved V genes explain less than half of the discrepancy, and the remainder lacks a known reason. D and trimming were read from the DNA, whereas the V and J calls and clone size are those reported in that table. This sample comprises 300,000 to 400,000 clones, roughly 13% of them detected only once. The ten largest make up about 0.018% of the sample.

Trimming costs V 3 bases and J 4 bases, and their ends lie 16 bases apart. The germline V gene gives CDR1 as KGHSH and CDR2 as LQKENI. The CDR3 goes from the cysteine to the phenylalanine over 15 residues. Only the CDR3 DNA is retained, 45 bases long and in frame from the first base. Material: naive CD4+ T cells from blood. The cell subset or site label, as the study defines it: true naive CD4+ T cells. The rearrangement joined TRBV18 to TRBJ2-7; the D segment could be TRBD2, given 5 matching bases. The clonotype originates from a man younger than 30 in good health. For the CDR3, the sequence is CASSPMTGGEYEQYF. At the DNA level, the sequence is TGTGCCAGCTCACCGATGACGGGTGGGGAGTACGAGCAGTACTTC.